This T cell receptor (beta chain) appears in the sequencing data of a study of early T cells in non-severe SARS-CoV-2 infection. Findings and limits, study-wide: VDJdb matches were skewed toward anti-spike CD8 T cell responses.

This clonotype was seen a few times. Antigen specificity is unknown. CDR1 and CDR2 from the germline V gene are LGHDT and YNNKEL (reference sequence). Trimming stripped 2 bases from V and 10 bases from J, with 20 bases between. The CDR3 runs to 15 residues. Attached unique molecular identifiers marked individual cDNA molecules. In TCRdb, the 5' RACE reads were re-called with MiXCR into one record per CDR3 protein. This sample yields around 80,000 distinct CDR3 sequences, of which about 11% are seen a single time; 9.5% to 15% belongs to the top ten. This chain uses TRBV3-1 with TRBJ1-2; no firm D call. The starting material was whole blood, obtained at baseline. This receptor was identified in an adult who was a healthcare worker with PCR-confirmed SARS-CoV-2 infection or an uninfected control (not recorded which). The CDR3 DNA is TGTGCCAGCAGCCAATGGACTTCTGGACGGCCTGACTACACCTTC. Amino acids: CASSQWTSGRPDYTF. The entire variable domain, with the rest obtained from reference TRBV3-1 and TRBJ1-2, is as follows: DTAVSQTPKYLVTQMGNDKSIKCEQNLGHDTMYWYKQDSKKFLKIMFSYNNKELIINETVPNRFSPKSPDKAHLNLHINSLELGDSAVYFCASSQWTSGRPDYTFGSGTRLTVV.